This TCR beta chain was identified in a study of quantifying T cell responses using KT2 cells. For the study at large: cDNA was made from DNase-treated RNA using alpha and beta constant primers.

The cDNA 3' end received a ligated oligonucleotide with a UMI. The first PCR ran 3 to 5 cycles with an equimolar RC1.1 and RC1.2 beta primer mix. One entry per CDR3 protein, called by TCRdb with MiXCR from the UMI-ligation and nested PCR reads. In the table there are around 56,000 distinct CDR3 sequences, approximately 13% of which are singletons. Unfractionated PBMC were spiked with known numbers of KT2 clone cells. KT2 cells were mixed with fixed PBMC numbers at varying ratios. V lost 3 bases, J lost 0 bases, and 8 bases stayed unmatched. Germline lookup yields CDR1 DFQATT and CDR2 SNEGSKA (reference sequence). CDR3 length: 18 residues.

The chain employs TRBV20-1 and TRBJ2-1; 13 positions agree with TRBD2. The source material was PBMCs spiked with cells of the T cell clone KT2. This receptor was obtained from a human donor. The CDR3 sequence is CSARALAGGPYSYNEQFF. The CDR3 DNA is TGCAGTGCTAGGGCACTAGCGGGAGGGCCATACTCCTACAATGAGCAGTTCTTC.